In its sample, the clone carrying this T cell receptor (beta chain) was seen many times. Time point specified: blood at routine non-recurrence follow-up after resection. The input material, whole RNA from tumor, nontumor lung or frozen PBMC, was sequenced unsorted. The sample is drawn from a study of spatial heterogeneity in lung cancer. Overall study: Combinations of a unique TCR and a UMI were tallied in raw reads, and on average each appeared more than ten times.

Unique molecular identifiers, one per molecule, were present on every TCR cDNA molecule. In TCRdb, the 5' RACE reads were re-called with MiXCR into one record per CDR3 protein. The repertoire holds 45,000 to 65,000 distinct CDR3 sequences, with less than 9% as singletons. Germline V gene sequence: CDR1 SGHRS, CDR2 YFSETQ. V gave up 4 bases and J gave up 5 bases, with 14 bases separating them. The CDR3 runs to 14 residues. The chain links TRBV5-1 to TRBJ2-3; D is unresolved. The sequence derives from a female donor with early-stage non-small cell lung cancer. Sequenced material: PBMCs, taken at follow-up. CDR3 loop: CASSRTGRGDTQYF. The CDR3, as DNA: TGCGCCAGCAGCAGAACGGGCCGAGGAGATACGCAGTATTTT.